The TCR beta chain described here comes from a study of cytomegalovirus exposure and HLA in healthy donors. Study outcomes and limitations: A later analysis linked about 17,000 TCR beta sequences to HLA alleles at 0.05 false discovery rate. More clonal expansion characterized HLA-associated TCR beta chains than equally common others in a later analysis. Several of the most significant clusters were apparently associated with common viral pathogens in a later analysis. The authors later found most CMV-associated TCR beta chains appeared HLA-restricted.

Comments on this clone: Its antigen is as yet unknown.

PCR was performed using 60 Vbeta and 13 Jbeta primers. The assay was immunoSEQ multiplex PCR, and TCRdb's table has in-frame clones only and misses some. The sample contains some 76,000 clones, roughly four fifths of which appear only once. The receptor was derived from a male donor in good health and CMV-seropositive. The sequencing sample was made of PBMCs.

The chain's CDR3 is CASSLSQGASGYTF. The CDR3 DNA sequence: TGTGCCAGCAGTTTATCCCAGGGGGCAAGTGGCTACACCTTC. V is TRBV27 and J is TRBJ1-2, with 8 bases lining up with TRBD1. Germline lookup yields CDR1 MNHEY and CDR2 SMNVEV (reference sequence). The CDR3 has 14 amino acids. V dropped 0 bases and J dropped 7; count of bases not matched to a gene: 4.